Below, one TCR beta chain is given with its context. This sample is drawn from a study of T cells in tuberculosis. CDR3 length: 13 amino acids. V was trimmed by 4 bases and J by 9 bases, leaving 16 bases between them. The germline V gene has CDR1 MDHEN and CDR2 SYDVKM. Method: immunoSEQ multiplex PCR; TCRdb's copy keeps in-frame clones and lacks some. The sample holds some 41,000 clones, approximately 94% seen once. The chain couples TRBV28 to TRBJ2-7; the D gene is possibly TRBD1 (6 bases). The specimen sequenced was PBMCs. The source of this sequence is a donor aged 10-29 years with latent tuberculosis or without tuberculosis infection. Some clones in this sample may be carry-over from other donors' samples. The CDR3 coding sequence is TGTGCCAGCAGTTCCCTCCAGGGGCGGGTGCAGTACTTC. Amino acid sequence: CASSSLQGRVQYF.